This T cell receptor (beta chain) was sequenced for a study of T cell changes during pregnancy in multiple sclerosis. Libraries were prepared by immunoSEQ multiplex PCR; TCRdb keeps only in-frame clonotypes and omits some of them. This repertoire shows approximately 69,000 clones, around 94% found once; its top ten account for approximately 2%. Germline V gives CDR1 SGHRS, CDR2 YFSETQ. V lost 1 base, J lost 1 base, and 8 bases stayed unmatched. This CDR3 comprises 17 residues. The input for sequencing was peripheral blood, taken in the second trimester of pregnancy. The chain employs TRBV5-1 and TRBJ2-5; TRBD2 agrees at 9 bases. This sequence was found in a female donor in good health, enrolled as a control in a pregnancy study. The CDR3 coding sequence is TGCGCCAGCAGCTTGATCCCCGCGGGAGGGGGCCAAGAGACCCAGTACTTC. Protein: CASSLIPAGGGQETQYF.